A single sample gave rise to the 21 T cell receptor beta chains below, sequenced in a study of blood T cell repertoires in COVID-19. TCRdb's copy holds only in-frame clones and misses some; the assay was immunoSEQ multiplex PCR. The sample holds some 430,000 clones; less than 95% are singletons and the top ten take 0.55% to 0.75%. Sequencing input: PBMCs or T cells enriched from blood (not recorded which). The receptors were gathered from a man younger than 35 who had recovered from COVID-19.

This clone has more than one count but fewer than ten. The CDR3 DNA is TGTGCCAGCAGTCCCCGGAAGAGCGGGAGCAATCAGCCCCAGCATTTT. Translating gives CASSPRKSGSNQPQHF. The chain carries TRBV28 and TRBJ1-5, with D unresolved. Trimming took 5 bases from V and 1 from J, leaving 15 bases between them. This CDR3 is 16 amino acids long. Germline CDR1 is MDHEN and CDR2 is SYDVKM.

This clone was seen more than once but under ten times. V is TRBV9 and J is TRBJ1-3; 7 bases map to TRBD1. The junction had 4 bases not matched to a gene; V was cut back by 4 bases and J by 0 bases. The length of the CDR3 is 15 residues. Per the germline V gene, CDR1 is SGDLS and CDR2 is YYNGEE. The CDR3 protein is CASSLRDSSGNTIYF. The CDR3 DNA reads as TGTGCCAGCAGCCTTCGGGACAGCTCTGGAAACACCATATATTTT.

V is TRBV13 and J is TRBJ2-7; 7 positions agree with TRBD1. V was clipped by 5 bases and J by 2 bases; unmatched bases: 3. CDR1 is PRHDT and CDR2 is FYEKMQ in the germline V gene (reference sequence). The length of the CDR3 is 13 residues. CDR3 sequence: CASSRDRPYEQYF. As DNA, the CDR3 is TGTGCCAGCAGCCGGGACAGACCCTACGAGCAGTACTTC.

The genes are TRBV4-1 and TRBJ2-2; 7 positions match TRBD2. Germline V gene lookup returns CDR1 MGHRA and CDR2 YSYEKL. CDR3 size: 17 residues. V shed 1 base and J 6 bases; nucleotides not matched to a gene: 11. The CDR3 protein is CASSQGLKRDGPGELFF. The CDR3 region has the DNA TGCGCCAGCAGCCAAGGCCTCAAGCGGGATGGGCCCGGGGAGCTGTTTTTT.

The CDR3 nucleotides are TGTGCCAGCAGTTTATCCCGACAGGGCGACCACGAGCAGTACTTC. It specifies CASSLSRQGDHEQYF. The chain joins TRBV28 to TRBJ2-7; 7 nucleotides agree with TRBD1. CDR3 length equals 15 residues. From germline, CDR1 is MDHEN and CDR2 SYDVKM. V lost 1 base to trimming and J lost 5 bases; unmatched junction nucleotides: 8.

By sample fraction, this clone is medium-sized. The V and J genes are TRBV4-1 and TRBJ1-2, with 9 bases matching TRBD1. The CDR3 totals 14 residues. Germline-derived CDR1 and CDR2 are MGHRA and YSYEKL. The V segment lost 1 base and the J segment 8 bases; nucleotides outside the gene matches: 5. Here the CDR3 reads CASSQVDRGRGYTF. The CDR3 bases are TGCGCCAGCAGCCAAGTGGACAGGGGAAGGGGCTACACCTTC.

Concerning this clone: Other DNA sequences of this sample code for an identical CDR3. The chain has TRBV7-9 and TRBJ1-1; D is undetermined. Germline assignment: CDR1 SEHNR and CDR2 FQNEAQ (reference sequence). Trimming pared 4 bases from V and 2 bases from J, leaving 8 bases between. This CDR3 is built from 13 residues. The CDR3 DNA follows: TGTGCCAGCAGCTCGGGGTTAAACACTGAAGCTTTCTTT. Its protein product is CASSSGLNTEAFF.

V and J are TRBV28 and TRBJ1-4; TRBD1 is a possible D gene (6 bases). V lost 8 bases to trimming and J lost 6 bases, with 10 bases between them. CDR1 is MDHEN and CDR2 is SYDVKM in the germline V gene. This CDR3 comprises 12 residues. The CDR3 nucleotides read TGTGCCAGCTCAGGGGTGTATGAAAAACTGTTTTTT. Translated: CASSGVYEKLFF. Full variable domain (missing parts from reference TRBV28 and TRBJ1-4): DVKVTQSSRYLVKRTGEKVFLECVQDMDHENMFWYRQDPGLGLRLIYFSYDVKMKEKGDIPEGYSVSREKKERFSLILESASTNQTSMYLCASSGVYEKLFFGSGTQLSVL.

This clone was seen only a few times. This rearrangement joins TRBV10-1 to TRBJ1-1; TRBD1 aligns across 7 bases. Losses at the gene ends were 0 bases for V and 4 bases for J; bases not matched to a gene: 8. Germline V lookup: CDR1 WNHNN, CDR2 SYGVQD (reference sequence). The CDR3 totals 16 residues. CDR3 region: CASSESSQGGRTEAFF. The CDR3 DNA reads TGCGCCAGCAGTGAGTCGAGCCAGGGGGGTCGCACTGAAGCTTTCTTT.

The chain employs TRBV29-1 and TRBJ2-1; D gene uncertain. Per the germline V gene, CDR1 is SQVTM and CDR2 is ANQGSEA. The CDR3 has 14 amino acids. V was clipped by 4 bases and J by 9 bases, with 19 bases between them. CDR3 sequence: CSVGPRLALGEQFF. CDR3 DNA sequence: TGCAGCGTTGGCCCCAGACTGGCTTTGGGTGAGCAGTTCTTC.

The chain is built from TRBV7-9 and TRBJ2-1; D gene uncertain. This CDR3 is built from 17 residues. Germline values: CDR1 SEHNR, CDR2 FQNEAQ (reference sequence). V was shortened by 2 bases and J by 2 bases, with 16 bases between the two germline ends. CDR3 sequence reads: CASSLFSPSEAYNEQFF. DNA of the CDR3: TGTGCCAGCAGCTTATTCAGTCCGTCAGAGGCCTACAATGAGCAGTTCTTC.

The chain uses TRBV27 and TRBJ1-5; no clear D. The CDR3 consists of 12 residues. Trimming stripped 8 bases from V and 7 bases from J, with 12 bases between. Germline CDR1 is MNHEY and CDR2 is SMNVEV (reference sequence). In DNA form, the CDR3 reads TGTGCCAGCCGGGCCGCTAGCCAGCCCCAGCATTTT. Protein product: CASRAASQPQHF.

The chain joins TRBV7-9 to TRBJ2-2, with 8 bases lining up with TRBD1. The CDR3 length is 15 residues. The V segment lost 5 bases and the J segment 5 bases; nucleotides outside the gene matches: 7. CDR1 is SEHNR and CDR2 is FQNEAQ in the germline V gene (reference sequence). In DNA form, the CDR3 reads TGTGCCAGCAGCCCAGCTGACAGGGGAACCGGGGAGCTGTTTTTT. Encoded protein: CASSPADRGTGELFF. The variable domain in full, completed from reference TRBV7-9 and TRBJ2-2, reads DTGVSQNPRHKITKRGQNVTFRCDPISEHNRLYWYRQTLGQGPEFLTYFQNEAQLEKSRLLSDRFSAERPKGSFSTLEIQRTEQGDSAMYLCASSPADRGTGELFFGEGSRLTVL.

This chain uses TRBV11-2 with TRBJ1-1; 8 nucleotides match TRBD1. The CDR3 totals 15 residues. Trimming at V came to 4 bases and at J to 4 bases, leaving 8 bases not matched to a gene. Germline V gives CDR1 SGHAT, CDR2 FQNNGV. The CDR3 DNA reads as TGTGCCAGCAGCTCCTTGTCAGGGGGCCCCACTGAAGCTTTCTTT. Residues: CASSSLSGGPTEAFF.

The chain joins TRBV5-1 to TRBJ1-2; 9 bases align to TRBD1. In germline, CDR1 is SGHRS, CDR2 YFSETQ. This CDR3 is 15 amino acids long. Trimming removed 5 bases from V and 2 bases from J; junction bases left unmatched: 7. The CDR3 DNA reads TGCGCCAGCAGTCGAAGACAGGGGGAAAACTATGGCTACACCTTC. It translates to CASSRRQGENYGYTF.

J is TRBJ1-4 and V is TRBV3-1 (or the pseudogene TRBV3-2); D not certain. The CDR3 covers 17 residues. Looked up from germline, CDR1 is LGHDT and CDR2 is YNNKEL (reference sequence). V gave up 5 bases and J gave up 0 bases, with 16 bases separating them. The DNA for the CDR3 is TGTGCCAGCAGCGGTCCGGACCCTAGCCCAACTAATGAAAAACTGTTTTTT. Amino acid sequence: CASSGPDPSPTNEKLFF.

The CDR3 nucleotides read TGTGCCATCAGTGAGATCTCCGGGACTAGCGGTTTCCCCTCCTACGAGCAGTACTTC. This gives the protein CAISEISGTSGFPSYEQYF. The chain uses TRBV10-3 and TRBJ2-7, with 11 bases that match TRBD2. With V trimmed by 2 bases and J by 0 bases, 12 bases remained unmatched. Per the germline V gene, CDR1 is ENHRY and CDR2 is SYGVKD. CDR3 length: 19 residues.

The chain joins TRBV14 to TRBJ2-1; 7 nucleotides align to TRBD2. Germline V gene lookup returns CDR1 SGHDN and CDR2 FVKESK. The CDR3 sequence is 15 residues long. V was clipped by 0 bases and J by 8 bases; unmatched bases: 7. The CDR3 here is CASSQDRGRAHEQFF. The CDR3 DNA follows: TGTGCCAGCAGCCAAGATCGTGGGAGGGCGCATGAGCAGTTCTTC.

The chain employs TRBV30 and TRBJ1-2; D gene ambiguous. V was cut by 6 bases and J by 7 bases, with 9 bases left in between. Germline CDR1 and CDR2: GTSNPN and SVGIG (reference sequence). The CDR3 runs 10 residues. CDR3 coding DNA: TGTGCCTGTTGGGGAGGTGGCTACACCTTC. Translating it yields CACWGGGYTF.

This sequence joins TRBV7-3 and TRBJ2-1, with 10 bases lining up with TRBD2. The ends lost 5 bases at V and 0 bases at J; junction bases unmatched: 19. This CDR3 is 21 amino acids long. Per the germline V gene, CDR1 is SGHTA and CDR2 is FQGTGA. The CDR3 DNA sequence: TGTGCCAGCAGCCTTGCCGGGACTAGCGAAACCCCACGGGGCTCCTACAATGAGCAGTTCTTC. Translating gives CASSLAGTSETPRGSYNEQFF.

This clone came up once. The J gene is TRBJ1-1, the V gene TRBV7-3; D unclear. The CDR3 is 13 residues long. Looked up from germline, CDR1 is SGHTA and CDR2 is FQGTGA. Trimming took 5 bases from V and 2 from J, leaving 9 bases between them. As DNA, the CDR3 is TGTGCCAGCAGCCCGGAGGCAAACACTGAAGCTTTCTTT. It specifies CASSPEANTEAFF.